This TCR beta chain was captured by sequencing in a study of blood T cell repertoires in COVID-19. Study information: Samples of COVID-19 (acute and convalescent) were obtained from the United States, Italy and Spain. Sources were T cells, B-cell-depleted T cells, or PBMCs; the material itself was cDNA or gDNA.

Source study methods: Estimated nucleated cell counts came from reference gene primer amplification. Only in-frame clones appear in the TCRdb table, and some are missing; sequencing was by immunoSEQ multiplex PCR. The D gene and trimming were derived from the DNA, and the V and J assignments and clone size from that table. The repertoire has fewer than 500,000 clones, roughly 77% of them found once; the top ten carry about 1.2%. The specimen sequenced was peripheral blood. This clonotype originated in a human donor with acute or convalescent COVID-19. The donor label of this sample is uncertain.

The CDR3 DNA reads TGTGCCTGGAGTGAAGACAGGGCCCATCAGCCCCAGCATTTT. Translating it yields CAWSEDRAHQPQHF. V is TRBV30 and J is TRBJ1-5; TRBD1 agrees at 7 bases. This CDR3 has 14 amino acids. Per the germline V gene, CDR1 is GTSNPN and CDR2 is SVGIG (reference sequence). V lost 1 base, J lost 5 bases, and 5 bases stayed unmatched.